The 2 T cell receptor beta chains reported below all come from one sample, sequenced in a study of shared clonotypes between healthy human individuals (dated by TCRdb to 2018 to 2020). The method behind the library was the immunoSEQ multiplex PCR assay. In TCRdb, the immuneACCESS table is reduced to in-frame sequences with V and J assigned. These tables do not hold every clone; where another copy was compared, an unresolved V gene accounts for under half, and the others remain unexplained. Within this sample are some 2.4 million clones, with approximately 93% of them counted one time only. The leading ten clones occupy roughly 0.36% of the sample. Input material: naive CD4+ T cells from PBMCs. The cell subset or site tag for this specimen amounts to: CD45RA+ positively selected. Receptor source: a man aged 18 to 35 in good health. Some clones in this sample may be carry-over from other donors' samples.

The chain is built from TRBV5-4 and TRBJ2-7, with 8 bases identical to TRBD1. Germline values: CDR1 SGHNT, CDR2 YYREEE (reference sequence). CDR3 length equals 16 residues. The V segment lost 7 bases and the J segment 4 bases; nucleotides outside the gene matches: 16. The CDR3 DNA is TGTGCCAGCGCGGACAAGGGGGGACAGGTCATTTACGAGCAGTACTTC. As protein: CASADKGGQVIYEQYF.

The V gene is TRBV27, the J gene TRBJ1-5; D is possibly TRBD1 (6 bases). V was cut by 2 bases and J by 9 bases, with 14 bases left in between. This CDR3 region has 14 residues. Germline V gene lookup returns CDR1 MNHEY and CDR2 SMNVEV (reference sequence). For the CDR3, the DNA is TGTGCCAGCAGTTTACCGACAGGCGCCGTGCCCCAGCATTTT. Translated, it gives CASSLPTGAVPQHF.